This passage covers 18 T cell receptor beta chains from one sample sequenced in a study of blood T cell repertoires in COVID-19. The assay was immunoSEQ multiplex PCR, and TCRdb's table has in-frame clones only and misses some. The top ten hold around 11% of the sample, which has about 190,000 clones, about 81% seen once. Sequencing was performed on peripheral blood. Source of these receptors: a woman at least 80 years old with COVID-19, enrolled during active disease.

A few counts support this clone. The CDR3 DNA follows: TGCGCCAGCAGCCAGGGGCCCTACCGAGAGAACACTGAAGCTTTCTTT. It is translated as CASSQGPYRENTEAFF. This chain uses TRBV4-1 with TRBJ1-1, with D possibly being TRBD1 (5 bases). Germline values: CDR1 MGHRA, CDR2 YSYEKL. This CDR3 spans 16 amino acids. Trimming took 3 bases from V and 1 from J, leaving 15 bases between them.

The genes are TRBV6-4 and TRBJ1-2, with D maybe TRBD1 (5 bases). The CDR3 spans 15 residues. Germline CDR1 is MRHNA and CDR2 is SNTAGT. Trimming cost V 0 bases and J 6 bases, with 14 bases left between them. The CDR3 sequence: CASSDSGRAAHGYTF. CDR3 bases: TGTGCCAGCAGTGACTCGGGCAGGGCAGCCCATGGCTACACCTTC.

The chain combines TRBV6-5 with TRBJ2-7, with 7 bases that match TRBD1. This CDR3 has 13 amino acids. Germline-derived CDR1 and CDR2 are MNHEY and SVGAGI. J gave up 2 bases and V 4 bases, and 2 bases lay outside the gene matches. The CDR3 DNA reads TGTGCCAGCAGTTCGGGACAGACCTACGAGCAGTACTTC. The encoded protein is CASSSGQTYEQYF.

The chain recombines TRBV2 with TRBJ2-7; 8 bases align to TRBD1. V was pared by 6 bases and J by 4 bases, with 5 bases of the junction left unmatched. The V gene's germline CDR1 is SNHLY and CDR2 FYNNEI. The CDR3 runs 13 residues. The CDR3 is CASRGDRGYEQYF. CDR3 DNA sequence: TGTGCCAGCAGGGGCGACAGGGGATACGAGCAGTACTTC.

CDR3: CASAVGVGEKLFF. CDR3 bases: TGTGCCAGCGCTGTAGGGGTGGGAGAAAAACTGTTTTTT. V usage is TRBV18 and J usage is TRBJ1-4, with TRBD1 as a possible D gene (5 bases). Germline CDR1 reads KGHSH; CDR2 reads LQKENI. V was cut by 8 bases and J by 8 bases, with 15 bases left in between. The CDR3 runs 13 residues.

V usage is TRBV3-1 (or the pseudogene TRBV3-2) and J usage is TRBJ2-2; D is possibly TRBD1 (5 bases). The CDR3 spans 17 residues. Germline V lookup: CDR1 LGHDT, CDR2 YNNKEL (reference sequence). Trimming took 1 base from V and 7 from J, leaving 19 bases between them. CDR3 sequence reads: CASSQGLWAAQGGELFF. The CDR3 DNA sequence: TGTGCCAGCAGCCAAGGTTTGTGGGCAGCCCAGGGCGGGGAGCTGTTTTTT.

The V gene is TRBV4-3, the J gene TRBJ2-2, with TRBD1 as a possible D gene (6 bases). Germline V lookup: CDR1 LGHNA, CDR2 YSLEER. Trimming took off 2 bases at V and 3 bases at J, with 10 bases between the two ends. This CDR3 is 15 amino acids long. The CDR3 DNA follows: TGCGCCAGCAGCCAATTGGGGGCTGACACCGGGGAGCTGTTTTTT. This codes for CASSQLGADTGELFF.

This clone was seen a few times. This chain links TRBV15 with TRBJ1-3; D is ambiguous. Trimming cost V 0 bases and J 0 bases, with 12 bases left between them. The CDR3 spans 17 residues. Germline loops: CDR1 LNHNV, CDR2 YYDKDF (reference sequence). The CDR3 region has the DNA TGTGCCACCAGCAGAGATGGTACAGACGACTCTGGAAACACCATATATTTT. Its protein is CATSRDGTDDSGNTIYF.

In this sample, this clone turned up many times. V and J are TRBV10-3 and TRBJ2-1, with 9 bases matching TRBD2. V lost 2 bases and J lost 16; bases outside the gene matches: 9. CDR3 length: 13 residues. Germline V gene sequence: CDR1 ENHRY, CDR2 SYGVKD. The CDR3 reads CAISETPGLASFF. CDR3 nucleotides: TGTGCCATCAGTGAGACACCGGGACTAGCCTCCTTCTTC.

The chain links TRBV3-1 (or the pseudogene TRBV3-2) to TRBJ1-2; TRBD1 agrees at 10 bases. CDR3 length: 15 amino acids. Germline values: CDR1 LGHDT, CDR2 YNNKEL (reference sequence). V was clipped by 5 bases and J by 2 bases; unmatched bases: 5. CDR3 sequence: CASSTRGQGNYGYTF. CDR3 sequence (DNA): TGTGCCAGCAGCACACGGGGACAGGGGAACTATGGCTACACCTTC.

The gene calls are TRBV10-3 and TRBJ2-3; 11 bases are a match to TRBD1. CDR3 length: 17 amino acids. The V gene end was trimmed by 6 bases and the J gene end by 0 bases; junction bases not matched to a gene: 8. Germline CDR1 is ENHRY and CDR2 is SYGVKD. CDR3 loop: CAISPGTGGFSTDTQYF. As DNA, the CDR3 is TGTGCCATCAGCCCCGGGACAGGGGGATTTAGCACAGATACGCAGTATTTT.

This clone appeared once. CDR3 sequence reads: CASSLLLDTQYF. The CDR3 nucleotides are TGTGCCAGCAGCCTTCTACTGGATACGCAGTATTTT. The V and J genes are TRBV14 and TRBJ2-3; D is unresolved. The CDR3 totals 12 residues. In germline, CDR1 is SGHDN, CDR2 FVKESK. Trimming removed 4 bases at V and 6 bases at J, with 8 bases between.

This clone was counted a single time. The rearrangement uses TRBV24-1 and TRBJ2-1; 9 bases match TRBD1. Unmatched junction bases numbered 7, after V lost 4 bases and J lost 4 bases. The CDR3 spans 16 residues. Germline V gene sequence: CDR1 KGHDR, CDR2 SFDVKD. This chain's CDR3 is CATSDAGTGQYNEQFF. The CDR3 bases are TGTGCCACCAGTGACGCCGGGACAGGGCAGTACAATGAGCAGTTCTTC.

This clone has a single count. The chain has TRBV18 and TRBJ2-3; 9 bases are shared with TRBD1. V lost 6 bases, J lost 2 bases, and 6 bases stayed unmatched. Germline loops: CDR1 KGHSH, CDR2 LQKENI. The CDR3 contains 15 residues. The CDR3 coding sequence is TGTGCCAGCTCCCGTGGACAGGGGTTCACAGATACGCAGTATTTT. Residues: CASSRGQGFTDTQYF.

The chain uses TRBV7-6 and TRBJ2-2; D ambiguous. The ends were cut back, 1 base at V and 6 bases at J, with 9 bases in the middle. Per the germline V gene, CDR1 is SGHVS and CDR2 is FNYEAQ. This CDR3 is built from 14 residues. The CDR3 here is CASSLGVSAGELFF. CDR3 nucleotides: TGTGCCAGCAGCTTAGGCGTTTCGGCCGGGGAGCTGTTTTTT.

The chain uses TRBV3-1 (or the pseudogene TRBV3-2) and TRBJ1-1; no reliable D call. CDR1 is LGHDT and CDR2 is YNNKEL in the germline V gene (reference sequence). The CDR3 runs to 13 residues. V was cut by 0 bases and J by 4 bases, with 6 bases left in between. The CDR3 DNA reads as TGTGCCAGCAGCCAAGAGGGCGTCACTGAAGCTTTCTTT. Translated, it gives CASSQEGVTEAFF.

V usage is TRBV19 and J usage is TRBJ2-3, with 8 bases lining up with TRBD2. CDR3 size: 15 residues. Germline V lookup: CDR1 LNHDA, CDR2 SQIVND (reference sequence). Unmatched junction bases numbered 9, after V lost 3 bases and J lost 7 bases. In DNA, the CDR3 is TGTGCCAGTAGTATTGAGGGGACTAGTCAGCATACGCAGTATTTT. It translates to CASSIEGTSQHTQYF.

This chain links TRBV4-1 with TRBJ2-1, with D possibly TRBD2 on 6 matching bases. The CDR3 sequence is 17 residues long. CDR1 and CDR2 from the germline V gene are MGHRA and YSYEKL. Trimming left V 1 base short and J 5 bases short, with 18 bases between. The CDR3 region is CASSQVILAHGNNEQFF. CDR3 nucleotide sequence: TGCGCCAGCAGCCAAGTTATCCTAGCGCACGGAAACAATGAGCAGTTCTTC.